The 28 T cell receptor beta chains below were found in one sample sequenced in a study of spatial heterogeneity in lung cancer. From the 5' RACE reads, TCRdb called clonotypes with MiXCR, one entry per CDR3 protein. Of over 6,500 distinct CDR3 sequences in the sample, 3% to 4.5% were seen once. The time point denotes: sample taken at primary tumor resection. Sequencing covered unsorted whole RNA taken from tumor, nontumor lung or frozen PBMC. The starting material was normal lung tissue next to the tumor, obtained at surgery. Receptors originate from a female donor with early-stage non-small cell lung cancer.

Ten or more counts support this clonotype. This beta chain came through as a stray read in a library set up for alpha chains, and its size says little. CDR3 in amino acids: CASSLKRGGEQFF. CDR3 in DNA: TGTGCCAGCAGTTTGAAGCGGGGCGGCGAGCAGTTCTTC. This chain joins TRBV7-2 and TRBJ2-1; 7 bases line up with TRBD2. This CDR3 has 13 residues. Germline assignment: CDR1 SGHTA and CDR2 FQGNSA. The trim removed 6 bases at V and 10 bases at J, leaving 9 bases unmatched.

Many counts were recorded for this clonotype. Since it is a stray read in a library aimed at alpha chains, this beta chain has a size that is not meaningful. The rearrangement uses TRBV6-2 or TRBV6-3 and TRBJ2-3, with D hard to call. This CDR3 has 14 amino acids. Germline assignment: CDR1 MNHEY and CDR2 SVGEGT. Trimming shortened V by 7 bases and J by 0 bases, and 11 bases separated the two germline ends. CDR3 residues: CASIGLSSTDTQYF. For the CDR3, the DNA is TGTGCCAGCATAGGTCTCTCGAGCACAGATACGCAGTATTTT.

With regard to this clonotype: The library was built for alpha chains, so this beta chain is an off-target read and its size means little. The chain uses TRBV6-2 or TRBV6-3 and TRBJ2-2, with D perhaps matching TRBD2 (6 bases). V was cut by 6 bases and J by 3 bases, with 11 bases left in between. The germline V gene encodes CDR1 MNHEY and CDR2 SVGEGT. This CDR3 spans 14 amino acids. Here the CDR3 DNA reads TGTGCCAGCAGGGGGCCGGGGGACACCGGGGAGCTGTTTTTT. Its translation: CASRGPGDTGELFF.

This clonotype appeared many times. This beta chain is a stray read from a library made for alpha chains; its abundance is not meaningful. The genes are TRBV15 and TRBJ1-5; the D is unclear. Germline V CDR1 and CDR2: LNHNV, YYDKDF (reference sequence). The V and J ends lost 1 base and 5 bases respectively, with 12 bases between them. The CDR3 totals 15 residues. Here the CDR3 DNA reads TGTGCCACCAGCAGAGGAGGAGGTACTGATCAGCCCCAGCATTTT. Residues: CATSRGGGTDQPQHF.

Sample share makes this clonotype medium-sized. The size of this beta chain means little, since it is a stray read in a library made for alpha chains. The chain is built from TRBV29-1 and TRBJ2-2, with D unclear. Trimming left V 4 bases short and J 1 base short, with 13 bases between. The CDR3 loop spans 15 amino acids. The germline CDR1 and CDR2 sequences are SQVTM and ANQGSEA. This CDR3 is CSVVLRRQNTGELFF. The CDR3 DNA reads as TGCAGCGTTGTCTTAAGGCGGCAGAACACCGGGGAGCTGTTTTTT.

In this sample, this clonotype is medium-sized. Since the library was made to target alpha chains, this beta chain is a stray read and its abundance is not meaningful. In DNA form, the CDR3 reads TGTGCCTGCGGGGGGCAAATCGAGACCCAGTACTTC. It specifies CACGGQIETQYF. The V call is TRBV6-1, the J call TRBJ2-5; 8 nucleotides match TRBD2. The CDR3 runs 12 residues. The J segment lost 5 bases and the V segment lost 11 bases, leaving 7 bases of the junction unmatched. Looked up from germline, CDR1 is MNHNS and CDR2 is SASEGT.

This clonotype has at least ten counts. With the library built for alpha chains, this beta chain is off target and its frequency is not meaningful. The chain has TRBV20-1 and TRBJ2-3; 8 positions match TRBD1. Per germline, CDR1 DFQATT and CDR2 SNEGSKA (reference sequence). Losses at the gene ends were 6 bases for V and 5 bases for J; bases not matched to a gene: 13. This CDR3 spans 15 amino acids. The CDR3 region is CSASRARGLVDTQYF. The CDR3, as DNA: TGCAGTGCATCTAGGGCCAGGGGGCTGGTAGATACGCAGTATTTT.

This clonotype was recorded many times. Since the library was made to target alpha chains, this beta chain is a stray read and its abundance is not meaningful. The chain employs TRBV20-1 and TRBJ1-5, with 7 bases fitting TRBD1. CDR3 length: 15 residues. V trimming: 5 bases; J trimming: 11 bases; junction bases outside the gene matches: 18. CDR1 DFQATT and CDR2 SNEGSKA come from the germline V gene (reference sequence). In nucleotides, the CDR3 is TGCAGTGCTGGATCCGACAGGGAAGCCTCGAATGCCCAGCATTTT. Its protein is CSAGSDREASNAQHF.

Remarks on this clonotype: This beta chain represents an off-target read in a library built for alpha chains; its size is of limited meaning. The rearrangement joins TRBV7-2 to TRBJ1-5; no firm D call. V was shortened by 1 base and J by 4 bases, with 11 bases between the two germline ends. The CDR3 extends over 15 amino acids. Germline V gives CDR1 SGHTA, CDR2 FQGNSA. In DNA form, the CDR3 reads TGTGCCAGCAGCTTAGGGAGGTCGGGGAATCAGCCCCAGCATTTT. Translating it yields CASSLGRSGNQPQHF. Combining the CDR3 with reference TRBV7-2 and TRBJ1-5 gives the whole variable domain GAGVSQSPSNKVTEKGKDVELRCDPISGHTALYWYRQSLGQGLEFLIYFQGNSAPDKSGLPSDRFSAERTGGSVSTLTIQRTQQEDSAVYLCASSLGRSGNQPQHFGDGTRLSIL.

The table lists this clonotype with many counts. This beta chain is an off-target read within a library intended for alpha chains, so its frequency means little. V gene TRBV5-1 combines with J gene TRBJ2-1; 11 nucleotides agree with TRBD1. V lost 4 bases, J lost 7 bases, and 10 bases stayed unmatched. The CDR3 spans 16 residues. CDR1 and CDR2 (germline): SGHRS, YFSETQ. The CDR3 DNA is TGCGCCAGCAGCCTGAACGGACAGGGGGCGGGAAATGAGCAGTTCTTC. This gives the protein CASSLNGQGAGNEQFF.

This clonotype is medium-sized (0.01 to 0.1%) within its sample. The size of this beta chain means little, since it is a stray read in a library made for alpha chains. CDR3 sequence: CASSPKTGGTEAFF. In nucleotides, the CDR3 is TGTGCCAGCTCACCCAAGACAGGGGGCACTGAAGCTTTCTTT. The rearrangement joins TRBV18 to TRBJ1-1; TRBD1 matches 9 bases. Germline V gives CDR1 KGHSH, CDR2 LQKENI. V lost 3 bases, J lost 4 bases, and 3 bases stayed unmatched. The length of the CDR3 is 14 residues.

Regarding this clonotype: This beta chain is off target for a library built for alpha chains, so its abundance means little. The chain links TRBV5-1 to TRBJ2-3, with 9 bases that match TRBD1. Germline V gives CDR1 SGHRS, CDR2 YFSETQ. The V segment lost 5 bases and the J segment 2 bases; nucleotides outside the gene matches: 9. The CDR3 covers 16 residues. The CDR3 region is CASSPRQGGPTDTQYF. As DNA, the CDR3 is TGCGCCAGCAGTCCCCGACAGGGGGGACCCACAGATACGCAGTATTTT.

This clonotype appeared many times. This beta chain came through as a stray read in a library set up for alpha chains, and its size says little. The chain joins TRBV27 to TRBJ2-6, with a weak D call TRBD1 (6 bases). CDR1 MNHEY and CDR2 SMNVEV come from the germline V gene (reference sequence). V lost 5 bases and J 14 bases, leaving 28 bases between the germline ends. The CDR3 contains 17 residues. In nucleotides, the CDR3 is TGTGCCAGCAGTGCCAGACAGGATTATAATCCTCCCAGTTTCCTGACTTTC. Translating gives CASSARQDYNPPSFLTF. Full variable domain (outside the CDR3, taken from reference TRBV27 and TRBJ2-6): EAQVTQNPRYLITVTGKKLTVTCSQNMNHEYMSWYRQDPGLGLRQIYYSMNVEVTDKGDVPEGYKVSRKEKRNFPLILESPSPNQTSLYFCASSARQDYNPPSFLTFGAGSRLTVL.

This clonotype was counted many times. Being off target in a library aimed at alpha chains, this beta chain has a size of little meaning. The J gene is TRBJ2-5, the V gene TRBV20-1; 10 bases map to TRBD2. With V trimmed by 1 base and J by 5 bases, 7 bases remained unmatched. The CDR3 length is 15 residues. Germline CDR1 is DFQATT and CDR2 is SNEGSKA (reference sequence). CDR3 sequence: CSARGERGGKETQYF. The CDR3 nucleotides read TGCAGTGCTAGAGGAGAGCGGGGGGGCAAGGAGACCCAGTACTTC.

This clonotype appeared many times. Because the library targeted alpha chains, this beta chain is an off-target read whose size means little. The chain's CDR3 is CATKMGGAGETQYF. The DNA for the CDR3 is TGTGCCACTAAAATGGGGGGCGCGGGGGAGACCCAGTACTTC. The V and J genes are TRBV6-1 and TRBJ2-5, with D perhaps being TRBD1 or TRBD2 (6 bases each). Per the germline V gene, CDR1 is MNHNS and CDR2 is SASEGT. Trimming cost V 10 bases and J 5 bases, with 20 bases left between them. This CDR3 is built from 14 residues.

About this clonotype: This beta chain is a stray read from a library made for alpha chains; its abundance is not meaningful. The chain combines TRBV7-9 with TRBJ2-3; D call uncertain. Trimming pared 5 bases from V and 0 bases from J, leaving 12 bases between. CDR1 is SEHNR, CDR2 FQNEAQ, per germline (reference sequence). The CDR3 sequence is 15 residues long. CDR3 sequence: CASSPPGLSTDTQYF. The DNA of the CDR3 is TGTGCCAGCAGCCCACCGGGTCTTAGCACAGATACGCAGTATTTT.

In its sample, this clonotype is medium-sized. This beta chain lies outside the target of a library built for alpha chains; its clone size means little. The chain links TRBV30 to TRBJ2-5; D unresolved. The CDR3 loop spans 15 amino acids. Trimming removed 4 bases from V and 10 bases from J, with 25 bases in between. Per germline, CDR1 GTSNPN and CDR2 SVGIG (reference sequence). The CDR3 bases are TGTGCCTGGACGAGTGGTCCCAGGATGGCGACGGTCCAGTACTTC. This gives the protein CAWTSGPRMATVQYF.

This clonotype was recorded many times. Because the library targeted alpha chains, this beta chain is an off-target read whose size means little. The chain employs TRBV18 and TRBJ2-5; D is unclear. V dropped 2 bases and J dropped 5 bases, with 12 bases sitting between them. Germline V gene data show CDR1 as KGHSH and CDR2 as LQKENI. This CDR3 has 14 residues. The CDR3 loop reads CASSPAATSETQYF. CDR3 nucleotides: TGTGCCAGCTCACCAGCGGCAACCTCGGAGACCCAGTACTTC.

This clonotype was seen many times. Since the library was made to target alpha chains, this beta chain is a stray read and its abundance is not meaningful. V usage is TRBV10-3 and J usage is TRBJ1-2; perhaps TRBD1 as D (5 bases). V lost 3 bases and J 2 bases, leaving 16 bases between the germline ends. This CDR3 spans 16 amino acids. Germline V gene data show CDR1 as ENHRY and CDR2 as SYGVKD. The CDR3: CAISDPRGKENYGYTF. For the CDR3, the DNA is TGTGCCATCAGTGATCCGAGGGGTAAGGAAAACTATGGCTACACCTTC.

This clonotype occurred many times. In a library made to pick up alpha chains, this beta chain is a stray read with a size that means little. The CDR3 nucleotides read TGCAGCGTTGAAATTGCGGGACAGGGCGGTCAGCCCCAGCATTTT. This codes for CSVEIAGQGGQPQHF. The chain combines TRBV29-1 with TRBJ1-5; 9 bases agree with TRBD1. Germline CDR1 reads SQVTM; CDR2 reads ANQGSEA. Trimming took 2 bases from V and 6 from J; bases not matched to a gene: 8. This CDR3 has 15 residues.

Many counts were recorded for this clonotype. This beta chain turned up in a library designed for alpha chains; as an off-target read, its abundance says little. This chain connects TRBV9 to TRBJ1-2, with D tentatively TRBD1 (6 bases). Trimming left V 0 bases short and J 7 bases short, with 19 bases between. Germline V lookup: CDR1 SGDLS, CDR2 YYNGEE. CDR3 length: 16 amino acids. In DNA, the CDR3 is TGTGCCAGCAGCGTAGGTGGGGGCACGCAAGTCGGTGGCTACACCTTC. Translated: CASSVGGGTQVGGYTF.

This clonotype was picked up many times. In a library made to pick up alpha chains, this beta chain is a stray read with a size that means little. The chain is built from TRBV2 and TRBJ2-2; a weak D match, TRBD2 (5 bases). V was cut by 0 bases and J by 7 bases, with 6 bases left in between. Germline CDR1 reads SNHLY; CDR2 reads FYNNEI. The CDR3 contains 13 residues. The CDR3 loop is CASSEAEDGELFF. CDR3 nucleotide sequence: TGTGCCAGCAGTGAAGCGGAGGACGGGGAGCTGTTTTTT.

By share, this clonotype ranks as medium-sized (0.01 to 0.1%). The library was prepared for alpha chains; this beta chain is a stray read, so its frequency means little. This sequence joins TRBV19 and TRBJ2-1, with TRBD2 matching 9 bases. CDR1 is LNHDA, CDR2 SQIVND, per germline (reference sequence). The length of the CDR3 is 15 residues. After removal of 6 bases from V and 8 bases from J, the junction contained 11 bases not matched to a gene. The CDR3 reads CASSLRRGGEDEQFF. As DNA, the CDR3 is TGTGCCAGTAGCCTGCGGCGGGGGGGCGAAGATGAGCAGTTCTTC.

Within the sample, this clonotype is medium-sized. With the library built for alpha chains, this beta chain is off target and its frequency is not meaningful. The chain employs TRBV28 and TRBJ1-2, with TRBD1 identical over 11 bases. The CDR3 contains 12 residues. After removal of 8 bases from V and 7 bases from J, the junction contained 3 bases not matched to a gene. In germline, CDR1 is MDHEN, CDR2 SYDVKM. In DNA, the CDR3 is TGTGCCAGCGGGACAGGGGGGCCTGGCTACACCTTC. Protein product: CASGTGGPGYTF.

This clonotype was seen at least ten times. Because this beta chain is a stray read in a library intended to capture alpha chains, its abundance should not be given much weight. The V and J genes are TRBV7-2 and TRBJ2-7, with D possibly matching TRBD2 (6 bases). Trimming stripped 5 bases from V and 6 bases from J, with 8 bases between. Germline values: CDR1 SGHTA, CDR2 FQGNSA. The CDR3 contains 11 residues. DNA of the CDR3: TGTGCCAGCAGCCACGGGGGCGAGCAGTACTTC. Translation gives CASSHGGEQYF. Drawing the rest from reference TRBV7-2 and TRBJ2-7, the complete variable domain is GAGVSQSPSNKVTEKGKDVELRCDPISGHTALYWYRQSLGQGLEFLIYFQGNSAPDKSGLPSDRFSAERTGGSVSTLTIQRTQQEDSAVYLCASSHGGEQYFGPGTRLTVT.

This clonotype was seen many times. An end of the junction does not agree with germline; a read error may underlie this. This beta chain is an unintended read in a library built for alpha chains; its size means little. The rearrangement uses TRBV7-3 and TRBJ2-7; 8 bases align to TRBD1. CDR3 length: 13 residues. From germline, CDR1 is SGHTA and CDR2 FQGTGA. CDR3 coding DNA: TGTACCAGCAGCTTACTTACAGGGGGCGAGCAGTACTTC. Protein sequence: CTSSLLTGGEQYF. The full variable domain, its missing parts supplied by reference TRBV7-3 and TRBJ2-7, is GAGVSQTPSNKVTEKGKYVELRCDPISGHTALYWYRQSLGQGPEFLIYFQGTGAADDSGLPNDRFFAVRPEGSVSTLKIQRTERGDSAVYLCTSSLLTGGEQYFGPGTRLTVT.

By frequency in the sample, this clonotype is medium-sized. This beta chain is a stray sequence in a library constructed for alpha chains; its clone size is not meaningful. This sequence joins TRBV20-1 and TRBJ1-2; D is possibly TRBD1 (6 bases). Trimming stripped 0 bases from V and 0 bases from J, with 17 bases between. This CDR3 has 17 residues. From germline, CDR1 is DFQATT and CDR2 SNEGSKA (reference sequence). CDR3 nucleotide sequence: TGCAGTGCTAGAGACGGGCCCTCGGGGGCGTCTAACTATGGCTACACCTTC. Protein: CSARDGPSGASNYGYTF.

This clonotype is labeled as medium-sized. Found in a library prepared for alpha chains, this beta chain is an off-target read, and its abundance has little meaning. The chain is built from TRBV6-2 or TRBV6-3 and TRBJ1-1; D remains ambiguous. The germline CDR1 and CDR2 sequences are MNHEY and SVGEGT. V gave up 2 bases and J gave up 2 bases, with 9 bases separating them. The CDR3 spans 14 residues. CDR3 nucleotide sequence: TGTGCCAGCAGTTACGTACAGACAAACACTGAAGCTTTCTTT. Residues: CASSYVQTNTEAFF.